This T cell receptor beta chain is drawn from a study of blood T cell repertoires in COVID-19. The overall study: T cells, B-cell-depleted T cells, or PBMCs supplied cDNA or gDNA.

The V end was cut by 3 bases, the J end by 4 bases, with 16 bases between. CDR3 length equals 16 residues. Germline V gene data show CDR1 as ENHRY and CDR2 as SYGVKD. Per the authors' pipeline: Scientists estimated how many nucleated cells there were by amplifying reference gene primers. The table came from immunoSEQ multiplex PCR; TCRdb's copy has only in-frame clones and leaves some out. V, J and clone size reflect that table, while D and trimming were determined from the DNA. Of roughly 330,000 clones in the sample, over 75% were seen once. Participants came from about two dozen US areas, aged roughly 18 to 95 years. Participant-reported clinical history was the basis for cohort assignment.

The clonotype comes from a woman between 18 and 30 years old who had recovered from COVID-19. The chain joins TRBV10-3 to TRBJ1-3; a possible D gene is TRBD1 (6 bases). The specimen sequenced was PBMCs or T cells enriched from blood (not recorded which). The DNA of the CDR3 is TGTGCCATCAGTGATAGACACAGGGTGGGAGGAAACACCATATATTTT. Translating it yields CAISDRHRVGGNTIYF.